These 2 T cell receptor beta chains came from one sample sequenced in a study of T cell responses to AZD1222 COVID-19 vaccine. Only in-frame clones appear in the TCRdb table, and some are missing; sequencing was by immunoSEQ multiplex PCR. The sample holds about 45,000 clones, around 90% seen once. This sample comprised peripheral blood, obtained 28 days after the second AZD1222 dose. These TCRs come from an adult who received the AZD1222 COVID-19 vaccine.

This clone was picked up one time. The chain has TRBV13 and TRBJ2-4; D gene uncertain. V lost 4 bases and J 1 base, leaving 8 bases between the germline ends. The CDR3 has 14 amino acids. Germline loops: CDR1 PRHDT, CDR2 FYEKMQ (reference sequence). CDR3 amino acids: CASSSPWAKNIQYF. The CDR3 DNA is TGTGCCAGCAGCTCCCCCTGGGCCAAAAACATTCAGTACTTC.

The chain is built from TRBV28 and TRBJ1-1; the D is unclear. Trimming removed 6 bases from V and 3 bases from J, with 2 bases in between. Germline V gives CDR1 MDHEN, CDR2 SYDVKM. CDR3 length equals 10 residues. The CDR3 DNA follows: TGTGCCAGCAGAGACACTGAAGCTTTCTTT. Translation gives CASRDTEAFF.